The following is a T cell receptor (beta chain) sequence with its context. The sample belongs to a study of blood T cell repertoires in COVID-19. Turning to the study itself: Material from acute and convalescent COVID-19 was sourced from the United States, Italy and Spain. In each case, the material was cDNA or gDNA derived from T cells, B-cell-depleted T cells, or PBMCs.

The germline V and J ends were trimmed by 7 bases and 4 bases, with 17 bases remaining between them. The CDR3 loop spans 14 amino acids. This table comes from immunoSEQ multiplex PCR, and its TCRdb copy is limited to in-frame clones, with some not included. Altogether about 110,000 clones are present, about nine tenths being singletons, with the ten largest covering 1.1%. The receptor was derived from a human donor in a cohort sampled during active COVID-19. The J gene is TRBJ1-1, the V gene TRBV5-3; D unclear. TRBV5-3 is an open reading frame whose function is uncertain. Sequenced material: peripheral blood. CDR3 loop: CARGKEGASTEAFF. The CDR3 coding sequence is TGTGCCAGAGGCAAGGAGGGTGCGAGCACTGAAGCTTTCTTT.